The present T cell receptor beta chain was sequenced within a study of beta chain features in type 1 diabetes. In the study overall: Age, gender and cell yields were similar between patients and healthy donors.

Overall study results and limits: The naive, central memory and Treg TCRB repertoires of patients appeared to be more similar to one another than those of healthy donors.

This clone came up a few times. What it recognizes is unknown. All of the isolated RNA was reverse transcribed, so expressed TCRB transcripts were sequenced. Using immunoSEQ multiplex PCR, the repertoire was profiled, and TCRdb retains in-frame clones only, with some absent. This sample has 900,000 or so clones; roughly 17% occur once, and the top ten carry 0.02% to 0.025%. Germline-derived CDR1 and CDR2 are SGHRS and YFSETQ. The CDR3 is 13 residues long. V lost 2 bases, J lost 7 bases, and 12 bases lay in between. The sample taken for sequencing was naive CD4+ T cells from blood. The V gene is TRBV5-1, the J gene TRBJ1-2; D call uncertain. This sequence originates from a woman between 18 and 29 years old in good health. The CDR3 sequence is CASSLVGMSGYTF. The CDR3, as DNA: TGCGCCAGCAGCTTAGTAGGGATGAGTGGCTACACCTTC.